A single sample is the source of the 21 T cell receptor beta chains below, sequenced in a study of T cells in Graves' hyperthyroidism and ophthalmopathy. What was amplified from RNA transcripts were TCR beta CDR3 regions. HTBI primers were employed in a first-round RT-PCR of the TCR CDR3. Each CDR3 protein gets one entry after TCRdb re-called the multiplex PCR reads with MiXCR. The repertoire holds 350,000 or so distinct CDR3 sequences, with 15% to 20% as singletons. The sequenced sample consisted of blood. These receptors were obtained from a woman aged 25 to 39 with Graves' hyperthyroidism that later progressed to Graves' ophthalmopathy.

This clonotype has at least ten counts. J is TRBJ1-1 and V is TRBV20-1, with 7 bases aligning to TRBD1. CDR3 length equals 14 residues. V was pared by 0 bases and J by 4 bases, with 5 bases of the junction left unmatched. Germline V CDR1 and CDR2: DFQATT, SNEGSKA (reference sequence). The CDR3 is CSARDPRGGTEAFF. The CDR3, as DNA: TGCAGTGCTAGAGACCCCAGGGGGGGCACTGAAGCTTTCTTT.

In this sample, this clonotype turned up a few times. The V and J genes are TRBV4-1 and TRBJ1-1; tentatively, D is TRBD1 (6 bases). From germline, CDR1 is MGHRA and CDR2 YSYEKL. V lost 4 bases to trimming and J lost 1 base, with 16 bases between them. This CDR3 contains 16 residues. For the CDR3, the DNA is TGCGCCAGCAGCCTCAGATACGGACAGCCGAACACTGAAGCTTTCTTT. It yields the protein CASSLRYGQPNTEAFF.

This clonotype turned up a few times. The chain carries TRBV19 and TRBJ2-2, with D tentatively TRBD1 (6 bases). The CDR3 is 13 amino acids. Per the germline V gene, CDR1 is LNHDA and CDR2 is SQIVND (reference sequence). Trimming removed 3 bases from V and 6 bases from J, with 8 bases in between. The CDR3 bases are TGTGCCAGTAGTATCTCAGGGGCCGGGGAGCTGTTTTTT. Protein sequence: CASSISGAGELFF.

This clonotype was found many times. The CDR3 nucleotides read TGTGCCAGCAGTGAAGAAGGTGTTAGCGCGTTGCAGTATTTT. Residues: CASSEEGVSALQYF. J is TRBJ2-3 and V is TRBV2; weak D call: TRBD2 (5 bases). The CDR3 sequence is 14 residues long. Germline CDR1 is SNHLY and CDR2 is FYNNEI. Trimming shortened V by 1 base and J by 11 bases, and 16 bases separated the two germline ends.

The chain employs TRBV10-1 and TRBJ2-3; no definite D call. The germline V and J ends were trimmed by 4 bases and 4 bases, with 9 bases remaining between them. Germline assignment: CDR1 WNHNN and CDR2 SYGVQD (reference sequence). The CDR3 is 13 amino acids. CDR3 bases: TGCGCCAGCAGTGCAGACTCACCAGATACGCAGTATTTT. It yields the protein CASSADSPDTQYF.

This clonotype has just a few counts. The chain's CDR3 is CASSQGPGAQPQHF. The DNA of the CDR3 is TGCGCCAGCAGCCAAGGGCCAGGGGCTCAGCCCCAGCATTTT. This chain links TRBV4-1 with TRBJ1-5, with D possibly TRBD1 on 6 matching bases. V lost 1 base to trimming and J lost 6 bases, with 10 bases between them. CDR1 is MGHRA and CDR2 is YSYEKL in the germline V gene. The CDR3 totals 14 residues.

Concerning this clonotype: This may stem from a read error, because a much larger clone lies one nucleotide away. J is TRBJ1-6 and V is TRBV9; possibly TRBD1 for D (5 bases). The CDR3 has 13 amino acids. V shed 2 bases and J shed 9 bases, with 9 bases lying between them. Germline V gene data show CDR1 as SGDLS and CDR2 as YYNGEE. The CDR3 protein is CASSVEGVSPLHF. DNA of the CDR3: TGTGCCAGCAGCGTTGAAGGGGTTTCACCCCTCCACTTT.

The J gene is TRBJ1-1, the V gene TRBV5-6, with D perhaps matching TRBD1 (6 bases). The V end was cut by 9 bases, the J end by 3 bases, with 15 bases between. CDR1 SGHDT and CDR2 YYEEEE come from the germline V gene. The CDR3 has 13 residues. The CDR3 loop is CATSGQKHTEAFF. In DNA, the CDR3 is TGTGCCACCTCCGGACAGAAGCACACTGAAGCTTTCTTT.

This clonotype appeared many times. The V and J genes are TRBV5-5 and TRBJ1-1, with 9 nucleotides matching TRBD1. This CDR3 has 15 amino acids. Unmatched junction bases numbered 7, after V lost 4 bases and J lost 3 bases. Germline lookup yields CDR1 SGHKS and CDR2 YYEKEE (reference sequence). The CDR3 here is CASSTWTGADTEAFF. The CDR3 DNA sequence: TGTGCCAGCAGCACCTGGACAGGGGCCGACACTGAAGCTTTCTTT.

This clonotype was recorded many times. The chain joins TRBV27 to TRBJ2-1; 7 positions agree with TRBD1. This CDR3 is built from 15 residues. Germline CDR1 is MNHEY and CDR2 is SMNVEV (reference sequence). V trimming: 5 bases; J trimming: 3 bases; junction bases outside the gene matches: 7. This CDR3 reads CASSHRQGYYNEQFF. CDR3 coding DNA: TGTGCCAGCAGTCACCGACAGGGATACTACAATGAGCAGTTCTTC.

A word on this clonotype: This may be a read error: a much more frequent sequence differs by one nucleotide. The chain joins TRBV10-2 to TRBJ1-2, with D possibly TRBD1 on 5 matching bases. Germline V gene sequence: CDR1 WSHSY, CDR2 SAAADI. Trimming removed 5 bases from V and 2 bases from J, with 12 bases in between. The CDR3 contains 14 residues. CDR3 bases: TGCGCCAGCAGTCCCGACAGTCGAAACTATGGCTACACCTTC. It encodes CASSPDSRNYGYTF.

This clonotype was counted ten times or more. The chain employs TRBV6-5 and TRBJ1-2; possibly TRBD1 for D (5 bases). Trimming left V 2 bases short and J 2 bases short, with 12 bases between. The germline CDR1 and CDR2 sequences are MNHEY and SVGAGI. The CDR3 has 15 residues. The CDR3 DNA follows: TGTGCCAGCAGTTACGCGGGCGGGGGGAACTATGGCTACACCTTC. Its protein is CASSYAGGGNYGYTF.

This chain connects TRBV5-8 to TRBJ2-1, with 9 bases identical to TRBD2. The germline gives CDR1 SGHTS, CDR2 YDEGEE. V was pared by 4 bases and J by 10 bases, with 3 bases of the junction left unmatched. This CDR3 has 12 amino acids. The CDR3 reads CASSRGLAEQFF. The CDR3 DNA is TGTGCCAGCAGCCGCGGACTAGCGGAGCAGTTCTTC.

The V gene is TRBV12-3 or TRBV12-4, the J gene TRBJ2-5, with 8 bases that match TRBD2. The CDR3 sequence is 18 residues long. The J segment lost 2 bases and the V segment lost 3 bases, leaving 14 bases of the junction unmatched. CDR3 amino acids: CASSLEEAGRARQETQYF. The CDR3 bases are TGTGCCAGCAGTTTGGAGGAGGCCGGGAGGGCCCGTCAAGAGACCCAGTACTTC.

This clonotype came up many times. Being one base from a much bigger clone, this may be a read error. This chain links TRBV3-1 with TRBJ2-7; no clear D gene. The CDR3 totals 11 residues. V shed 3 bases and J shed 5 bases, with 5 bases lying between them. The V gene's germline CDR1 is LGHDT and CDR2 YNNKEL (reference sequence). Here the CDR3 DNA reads TGTGCCAGCAGCCATTCCCACGAGCAGTACTTC. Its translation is CASSHSHEQYF.

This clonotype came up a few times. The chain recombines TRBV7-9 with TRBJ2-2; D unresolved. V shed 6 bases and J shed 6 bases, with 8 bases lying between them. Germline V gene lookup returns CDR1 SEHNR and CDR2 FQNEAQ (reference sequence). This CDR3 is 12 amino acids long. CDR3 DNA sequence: TGTGCCAGCAGAACCGGGTCCGGGGAGCTGTTTTTT. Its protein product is CASRTGSGELFF. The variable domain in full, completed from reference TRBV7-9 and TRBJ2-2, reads DTGVSQNPRHKITKRGQNVTFRCDPISEHNRLYWYRQTLGQGPEFLTYFQNEAQLEKSRLLSDRFSAERPKGSFSTLEIQRTEQGDSAMYLCASRTGSGELFFGEGSRLTVL.

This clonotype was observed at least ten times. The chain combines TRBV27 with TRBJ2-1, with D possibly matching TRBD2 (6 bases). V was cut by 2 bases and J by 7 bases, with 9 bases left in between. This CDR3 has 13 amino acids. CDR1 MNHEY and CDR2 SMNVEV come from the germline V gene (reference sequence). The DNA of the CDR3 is TGTGCCAGCAGTTTACAGACTAGTAATGAGCAGTTCTTC. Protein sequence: CASSLQTSNEQFF.

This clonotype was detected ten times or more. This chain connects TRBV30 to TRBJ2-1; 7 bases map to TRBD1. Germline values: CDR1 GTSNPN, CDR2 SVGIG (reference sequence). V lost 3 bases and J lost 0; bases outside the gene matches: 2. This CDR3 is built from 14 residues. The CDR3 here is CAWSRDSSYNEQFF. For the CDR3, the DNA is TGTGCCTGGAGCCGGGACAGCTCCTACAATGAGCAGTTCTTC.

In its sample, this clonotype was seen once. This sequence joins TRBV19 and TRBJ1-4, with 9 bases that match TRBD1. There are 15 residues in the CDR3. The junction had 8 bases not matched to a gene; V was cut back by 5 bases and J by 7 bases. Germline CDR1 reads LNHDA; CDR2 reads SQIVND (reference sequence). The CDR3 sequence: CASSALRDRVEKLFF. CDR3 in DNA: TGTGCCAGTAGTGCCCTCAGGGACAGGGTTGAAAAACTGTTTTTT.

CDR3 region: CASSAGDENNEQFF. CDR3 coding DNA: TGTGCTAGCTCAGCGGGAGATGAGAACAATGAGCAGTTCTTC. This sequence joins TRBV7-7 and TRBJ2-1, with TRBD2 identical over 8 bases. CDR1 is SSHAT, CDR2 FNYEAQ, per germline (reference sequence). This CDR3 has 14 amino acids.

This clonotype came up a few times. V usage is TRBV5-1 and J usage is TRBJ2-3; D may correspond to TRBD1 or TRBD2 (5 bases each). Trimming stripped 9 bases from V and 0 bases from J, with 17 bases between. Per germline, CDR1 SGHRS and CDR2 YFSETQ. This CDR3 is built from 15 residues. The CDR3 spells CATNRDGSSTDTQYF. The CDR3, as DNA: TGCGCCACAAACCGGGACGGCTCTAGCACAGATACGCAGTATTTT.